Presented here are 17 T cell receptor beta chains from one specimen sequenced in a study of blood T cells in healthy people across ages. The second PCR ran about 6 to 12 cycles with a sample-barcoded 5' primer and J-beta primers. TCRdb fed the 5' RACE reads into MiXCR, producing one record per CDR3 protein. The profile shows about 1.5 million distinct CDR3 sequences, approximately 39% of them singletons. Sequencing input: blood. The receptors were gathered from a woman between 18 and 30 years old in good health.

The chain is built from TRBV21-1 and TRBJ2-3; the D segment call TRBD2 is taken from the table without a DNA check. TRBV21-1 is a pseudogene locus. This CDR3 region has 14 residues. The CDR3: CASSKGRAPDTQYF. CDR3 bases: TGTGCCAGCAGCAAAGGAAGGGCCCCAGATACGCAGTATTTT.

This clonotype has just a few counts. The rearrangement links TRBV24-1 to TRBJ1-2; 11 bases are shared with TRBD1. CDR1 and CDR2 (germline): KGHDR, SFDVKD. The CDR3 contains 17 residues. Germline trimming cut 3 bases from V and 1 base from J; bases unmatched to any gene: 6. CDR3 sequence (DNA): TGTGCCACCAGTGATCCGACCGGGACAGGGGGTAACTATGGCTACACCTTC. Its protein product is CATSDPTGTGGNYGYTF.

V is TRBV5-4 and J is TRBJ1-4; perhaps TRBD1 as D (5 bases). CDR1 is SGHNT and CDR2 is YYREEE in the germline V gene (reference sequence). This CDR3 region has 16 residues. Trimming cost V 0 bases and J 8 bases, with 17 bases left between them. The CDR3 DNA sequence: TGTGCCAGCAGCTTGGTAGGGCAGGGAATATTGGAAAAACTGTTTTTT. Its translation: CASSLVGQGILEKLFF.

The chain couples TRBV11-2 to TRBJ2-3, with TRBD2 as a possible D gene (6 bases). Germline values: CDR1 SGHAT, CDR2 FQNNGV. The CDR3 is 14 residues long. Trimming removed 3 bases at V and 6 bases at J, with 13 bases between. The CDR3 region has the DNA TGTGCCAGCAGCTTCGGACTAAACGGGGATACGCAGTATTTT. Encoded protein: CASSFGLNGDTQYF.

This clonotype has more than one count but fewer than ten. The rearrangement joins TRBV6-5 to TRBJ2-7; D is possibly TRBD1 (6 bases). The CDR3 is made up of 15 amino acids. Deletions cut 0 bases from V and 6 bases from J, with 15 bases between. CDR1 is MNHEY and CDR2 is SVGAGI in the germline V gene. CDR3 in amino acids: CASSYSGTPSSEQYF. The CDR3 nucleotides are TGTGCCAGCAGTTACTCCGGGACACCATCATCCGAGCAGTACTTC.

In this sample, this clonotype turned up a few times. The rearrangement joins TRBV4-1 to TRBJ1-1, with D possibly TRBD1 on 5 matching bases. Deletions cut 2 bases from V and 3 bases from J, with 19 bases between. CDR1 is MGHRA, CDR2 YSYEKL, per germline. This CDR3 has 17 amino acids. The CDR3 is CASSQFWGGVKHTEAFF. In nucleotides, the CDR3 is TGCGCCAGCAGCCAATTCTGGGGGGGAGTGAAGCACACTGAAGCTTTCTTT.

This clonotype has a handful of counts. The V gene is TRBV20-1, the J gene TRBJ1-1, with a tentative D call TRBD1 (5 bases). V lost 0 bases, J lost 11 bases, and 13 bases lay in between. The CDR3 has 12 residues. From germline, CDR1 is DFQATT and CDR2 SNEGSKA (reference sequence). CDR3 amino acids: CSAREGGLGAFF. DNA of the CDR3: TGCAGTGCTAGAGAGGGGGGACTGGGGGCTTTCTTT.

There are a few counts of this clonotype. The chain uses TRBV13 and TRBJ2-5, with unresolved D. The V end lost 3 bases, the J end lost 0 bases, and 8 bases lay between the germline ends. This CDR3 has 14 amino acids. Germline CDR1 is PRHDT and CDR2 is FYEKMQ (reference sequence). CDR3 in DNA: TGTGCCAGCAGCTTCTCAGAAAACCAAGAGACCCAGTACTTC. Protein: CASSFSENQETQYF.

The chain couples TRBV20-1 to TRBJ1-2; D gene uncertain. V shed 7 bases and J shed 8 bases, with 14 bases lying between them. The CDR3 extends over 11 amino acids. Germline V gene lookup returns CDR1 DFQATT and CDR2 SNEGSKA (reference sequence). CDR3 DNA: TGCAGTGGTTCGGTCACAGAGGGCTACACCTTC. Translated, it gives CSGSVTEGYTF.

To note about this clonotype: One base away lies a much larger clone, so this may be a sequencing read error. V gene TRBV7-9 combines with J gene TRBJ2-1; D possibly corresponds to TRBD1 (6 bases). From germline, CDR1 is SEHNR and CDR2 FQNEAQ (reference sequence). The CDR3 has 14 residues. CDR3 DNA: TGTGCCAGCGGCTTAGCGACAGGACTCAATGAGCAGTTCTTC. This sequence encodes CASGLATGLNEQFF.

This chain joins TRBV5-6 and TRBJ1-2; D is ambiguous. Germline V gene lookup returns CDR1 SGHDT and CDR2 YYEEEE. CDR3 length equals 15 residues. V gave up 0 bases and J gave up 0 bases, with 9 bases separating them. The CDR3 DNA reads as TGTGCCAGCAGCTTGGTCTCAGCGACTAACTATGGCTACACCTTC. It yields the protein CASSLVSATNYGYTF.

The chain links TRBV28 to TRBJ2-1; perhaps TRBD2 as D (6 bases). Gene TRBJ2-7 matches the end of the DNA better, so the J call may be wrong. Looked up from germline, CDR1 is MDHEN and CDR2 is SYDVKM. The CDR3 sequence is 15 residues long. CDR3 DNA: TGTGCCAGCAGTTTCGCGGGGAACTCCTACAATGAGCAGTACTTC. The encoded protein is CASSFAGNSYNEQYF.

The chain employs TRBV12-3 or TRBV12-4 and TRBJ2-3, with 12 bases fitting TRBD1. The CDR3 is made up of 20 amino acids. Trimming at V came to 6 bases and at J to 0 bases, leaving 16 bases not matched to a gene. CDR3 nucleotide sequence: TGTGCCAGCAGAAATACCGGGACAGGGGGCAGTGGGATGAGCACAGATACGCAGTATTTT. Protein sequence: CASRNTGTGGSGMSTDTQYF.

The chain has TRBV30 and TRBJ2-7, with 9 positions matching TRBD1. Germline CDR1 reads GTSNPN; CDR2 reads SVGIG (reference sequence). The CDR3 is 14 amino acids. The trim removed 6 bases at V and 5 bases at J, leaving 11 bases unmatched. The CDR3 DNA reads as TGTGCCTGCTATCCGGACAGGGGCTTGAACGAGCAGTACTTC. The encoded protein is CACYPDRGLNEQYF.

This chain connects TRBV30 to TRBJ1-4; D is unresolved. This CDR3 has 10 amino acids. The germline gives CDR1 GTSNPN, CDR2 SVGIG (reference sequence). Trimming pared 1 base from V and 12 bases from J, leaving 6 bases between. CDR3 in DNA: TGTGCCTGGAGTGGGAAGGAACTGTTTTTT. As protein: CAWSGKELFF. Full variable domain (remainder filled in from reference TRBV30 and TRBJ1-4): SQTIHQWPATLVQPVGSPLSLECTVEGTSNPNLYWYRQAAGRGLQLLFYSVGIGQISSEVPQNLSASRPQDRQFILSSKKLLLSDSGFYLCAWSGKELFFGSGTQLSVL.

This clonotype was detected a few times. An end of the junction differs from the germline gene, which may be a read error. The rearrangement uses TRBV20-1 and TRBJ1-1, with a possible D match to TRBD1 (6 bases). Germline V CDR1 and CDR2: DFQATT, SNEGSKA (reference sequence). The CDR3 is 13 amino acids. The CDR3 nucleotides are TGCAGTGCAAGGGGGGGGCTAAGAGGTGAAGCTTTTTTT. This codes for CSARGGLRGEAFF.

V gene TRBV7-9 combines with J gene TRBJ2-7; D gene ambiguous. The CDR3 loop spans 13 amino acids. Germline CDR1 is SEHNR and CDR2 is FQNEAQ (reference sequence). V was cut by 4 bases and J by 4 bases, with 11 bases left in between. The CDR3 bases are TGTGCCAGCAGCTCTAAACTGGGGTACGAGCAGTACTTC. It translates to CASSSKLGYEQYF.